This T cell receptor beta chain was captured in a study of blood T cell repertoires in COVID-19. Study overall: Sites across the United States, Italy and Spain contributed samples from acute and convalescent COVID-19.

Only in-frame clones appear in the TCRdb table, and some are missing; sequencing was by immunoSEQ multiplex PCR. The sample carries about 150,000 clones, 83% recorded once. The germline CDR1 and CDR2 sequences are MNHEY and SVGAGI. CDR3 size: 12 residues. Trimming cost V 5 bases and J 10 bases; bases outside gene matches: 4. Input material: peripheral blood. The clonotype comes from a woman aged 55-70 years with COVID-19, enrolled during active disease. V and J are TRBV6-5 and TRBJ2-4; 8 positions match TRBD1. This chain's CDR3 is CASSIRQGIQYF. The CDR3 DNA reads as TGTGCCAGCAGTATCCGACAGGGGATTCAGTACTTC.